These T cell receptor beta chains were read from a single sample in a study of cytomegalovirus exposure and HLA in healthy donors. The assay was immunoSEQ multiplex PCR, and TCRdb's table has in-frame clones only and misses some. In the table there are over 65,000 clones, roughly four fifths of which are singletons. Sequencing input: PBMCs. The receptors here all came from a human donor in good health. Each CDR3 is given with its conserved first and last residue. The D gene is left open where the match is weak. Clone size is stated in some rows and not others, as once, few, many or a class when expanded.

TRBJ2-3 | NA | TRBV27 | NA | CASSLLGGLTDTQYF | TGTGCCAGCAGTTTATTGGGGGGGCTCACAGATACGCAGTATTTT
TRBJ1-2 | NA | TRBV5-4 | NA | CASSFEGEYGYTF | TGTGCCAGCAGCTTCGAGGGAGAATATGGCTACACCTTC
TRBJ2-7 | NA | TRBV29-1 | NA | CSARIDEQYF | TGCAGCGCTAGGATCGACGAGCAGTACTTC
TRBJ1-2 | few | TRBV6-6 | TRBD1 | CASSYFQGGYTF | TGTGCCAGCAGTTACTTCCAGGGGGGATACACCTTC
TRBJ1-1 | NA | TRBV5-6 | TRBD1 | CASSLDRVGTEAFF | TGTGCCAGCAGCCTGGACAGGGTCGGGACTGAAGCTTTCTTT
TRBJ1-1 | NA | TRBV5-1 | NA | CASSSGEWNTEAFF | TGCGCCAGCAGCAGCGGGGAGTGGAACACTGAAGCTTTCTTT
TRBJ1-2 | NA | TRBV7-5 | NA | CARSSLRDRVGYGYTF | TGTGCCAGAAGCTCATTACGGGACAGGGTCGGCTATGGCTACACCTTC
TRBJ1-6 | NA | TRBV4-1 | TRBD1 | CASSQRGGGADNSPLHF | TGCGCCAGCAGCCAGCGTGGAGGGGGCGCGGATAATTCACCCCTCCACTTT
TRBJ2-1 | NA | TRBV27 | TRBD2 | CASRELAGGPKDEQFF | TGTGCCAGCAGAGAACTAGCGGGGGGGCCGAAGGATGAGCAGTTCTTC
TRBJ1-1 | few | TRBV10-3 | NA | CAISESGGGTEAFF | TGTGCCATCAGTGAGTCAGGGGGTGGCACTGAAGCTTTCTTT
TRBJ1-2 | NA | TRBV9 | NA | CASRLAGDYGYTF | TGTGCCAGCAGGCTGGCAGGGGATTATGGCTACACCTTC
TRBJ1-5 | NA | TRBV25-1 | NA | CASSESGNFNQPQHF | TGTGCCAGCAGTGAATCCGGGAATTTCAATCAGCCCCAGCATTTT
TRBJ1-4 | NA | TRBV6-5 | NA | CASSWSRGAVEKLFF | TGTGCCAGCAGTTGGTCTCGGGGGGCGGTGGAAAAACTGTTTTTT
TRBJ2-2 | once | TRBV29-1 | NA | CSVEGAVAGELFF | TGCAGCGTTGAAGGGGCTGTTGCCGGGGAGCTGTTTTTT
TRBJ2-5 | once | TRBV21-1 | NA | CASSNEHRAKETQYF | TGTGCCAGCAGCAATGAACACAGGGCAAAAGAGACCCAGTACTTC
TRBJ1-1 | once | TRBV9 | TRBD1 | CASSAKHGGDSTEAFF | TGTGCCAGCAGCGCCAAGCATGGAGGGGACAGCACTGAAGCTTTCTTT
TRBJ2-1 | NA | TRBV7-7 | NA | CASSHSGVEEQFF | TGTGCCAGCAGTCATTCGGGGGTGGAAGAGCAGTTCTTC
TRBJ2-7 | NA | TRBV29-1 | TRBD1 | CSVEDAGTGGYEQYF | TGCAGCGTTGAAGACGCCGGGACAGGGGGGTACGAGCAGTACTTC
TRBJ2-1 | NA | TRBV5-6 | TRBD2 | CASSFRLAGAAYNEQFF | TGTGCCAGCAGCTTTAGACTAGCGGGGGCCGCCTACAATGAGCAGTTCTTC
TRBJ1-1 | NA | TRBV27 | NA | CASSGDWRRRTYTEAFF | TGTGCCAGCAGTGGGGACTGGAGGAGACGGACCTATACTGAAGCTTTCTTT
TRBJ2-3 | NA | TRBV6-5 | TRBD1 | CASSYSNRGLTDTQYF | TGTGCCAGCAGTTACTCGAATAGGGGGCTCACAGATACGCAGTATTTT
TRBJ2-7 | NA | TRBV6-1 | TRBD1 | CASSEWDREYEQYF | TGTGCCAGCAGTGAATGGGACAGAGAGTACGAGCAGTACTTC
TRBJ2-7 | NA | TRBV10-3 | TRBD2 | CAISESGGNTYEQYF | TGTGCCATCAGTGAATCGGGGGGGAACACCTACGAGCAGTACTTC
TRBJ2-7 | once | TRBV15 | TRBD1 | CATSREAQHRQGHYEQYF | TGTGCCACCAGCAGGGAGGCCCAGCATCGACAGGGGCACTACGAGCAGTACTTC
TRBJ1-5 | NA | TRBV19 | TRBD1 | CASTDRGGDNNQPQHF | TGTGCCAGTACCGACAGGGGGGGGGACAACAATCAGCCCCAGCATTTT
TRBJ1-2 | NA | TRBV5-1 | TRBD1 | CASSAQGTDGYTF | TGCGCCAGTTCGGCACAGGGGACTGATGGCTACACCTTC
TRBJ2-5 | NA | TRBV2 | NA | CASSEGRVRTEETQYF | TGTGCCAGCAGTGAGGGCAGGGTCAGAACAGAGGAGACCCAGTACTTC
TRBJ1-1 | NA | TRBV10-3 | NA | CAISELPGTEAFF | TGTGCCATCAGTGAGTTGCCGGGCACTGAAGCTTTCTTT
TRBJ1-2 | NA | TRBV6-1 | TRBD1 | CASRTTGLYGYTF | TGTGCCAGCAGGACGACAGGGTTGTATGGCTACACCTTC
TRBJ1-2 | NA | TRBV5-1 | TRBD1 | CASSFLTGGDLGGYTF | TGCGCCAGCAGCTTCCTTACAGGGGGCGACCTCGGTGGCTACACCTTC
TRBJ1-6 | NA | TRBV9 | NA | CASSRPTSDSSYNSPLHF | TGTGCCAGCAGCCGCCCAACGTCCGATAGCTCCTATAATTCACCCCTCCACTTT
TRBJ2-3 | NA | TRBV7-2 | TRBD2 | CASSSTAGGADTQYF | TGTGCCAGCAGCTCCACAGCGGGGGGGGCAGATACGCAGTATTTT
TRBJ2-1 | NA | TRBV9 | TRBD2 | CASSAGGPGNEQFF | TGTGCCAGCAGCGCGGGGGGGCCGGGGAATGAGCAGTTCTTC
TRBJ1-2 | NA | TRBV4-1 | NA | CASSQEARGGGYTF | TGCGCCAGCAGCCAAGAAGCCCGGGGGGGTGGCTACACCTTC
TRBJ1-2 | NA | TRBV6-1 | TRBD1 | CASRLADRGAYGYTF | TGTGCCAGCAGGCTTGCGGACAGGGGGGCGTATGGCTACACCTTC
TRBJ1-2 | NA | TRBV6-5 | TRBD1 | CASSYRDRGGYTF | TGTGCCAGCAGTTACCGGGACAGGGGGGGCTACACCTTC
TRBJ2-3 | NA | TRBV18 | TRBD1 | CASSPGQGVDTQYF | TGTGCCAGCTCACCCGGACAGGGGGTAGATACGCAGTATTTT
TRBJ2-2 | NA | TRBV15 | TRBD1 | CAAGTGITGELFF | TGTGCCGCCGGGACAGGGATCACCGGGGAGCTGTTTTTT
TRBJ2-7 | NA | TRBV27 | TRBD1 | CASSLGQATSYEQYF | TGTGCCAGCAGTTTGGGACAGGCTACCTCCTACGAGCAGTACTTC
TRBJ2-7 | NA | TRBV5-6 | NA | CASSAPGAGGTYEQYF | TGTGCCAGCAGCGCCCCGGGGGCAGGGGGGACCTACGAGCAGTACTTC
TRBJ1-6 | few | TRBV6-5 | TRBD1 | CASSYSTGEVSPLHF | TGTGCCAGCAGTTACTCGACAGGGGAGGTCTCACCCCTCCACTTT
TRBJ1-4 | NA | TRBV16 | NA | CASSSAGTSTNEKLFF | TGTGCCAGCAGCTCGGCGGGGACTTCAACTAATGAAAAACTGTTTTTT
TRBJ1-5 | NA | TRBV5-6 | TRBD1 | CASSTQGVQQPQNF | TGTGCCAGCAGCACCCAGGGGGTTCAACAGCCCCAGAATTTT
TRBJ2-1 | NA | TRBV18 | NA | CASSPREDEQFF | TGTGCCAGCTCACCACGGGAGGATGAGCAGTTCTTC
TRBJ2-3 | NA | TRBV5-1 | TRBD1 | CASSSMTGGAADTQYF | TGCGCCAGCAGCTCAATGACAGGGGGCGCCGCAGATACGCAGTATTTT